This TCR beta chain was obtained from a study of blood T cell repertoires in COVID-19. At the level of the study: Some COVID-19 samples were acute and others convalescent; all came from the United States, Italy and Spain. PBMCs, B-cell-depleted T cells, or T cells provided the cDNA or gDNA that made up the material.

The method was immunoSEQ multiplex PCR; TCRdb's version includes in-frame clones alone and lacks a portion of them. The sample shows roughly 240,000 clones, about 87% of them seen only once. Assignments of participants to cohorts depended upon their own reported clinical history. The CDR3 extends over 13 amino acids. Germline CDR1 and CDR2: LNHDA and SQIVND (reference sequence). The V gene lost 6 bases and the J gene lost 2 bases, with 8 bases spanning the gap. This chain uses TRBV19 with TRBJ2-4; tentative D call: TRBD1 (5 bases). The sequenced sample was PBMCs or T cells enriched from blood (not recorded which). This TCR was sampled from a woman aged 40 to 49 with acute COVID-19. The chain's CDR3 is CASSSGSKNIQYF. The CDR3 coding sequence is TGTGCCAGTAGCTCAGGGTCCAAAAACATTCAGTACTTC. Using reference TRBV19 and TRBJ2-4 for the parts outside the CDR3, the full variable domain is DGGITQSPKYLFRKEGQNVTLSCEQNLNHDAMYWYRQDPGQGLRLIYYSQIVNDFQKGDIAEGYSVSREKKESFPLTVTSAQKNPTAFYLCASSSGSKNIQYFGAGTRLSVL.